The 24 T cell receptor beta chains below come from one sample, sequenced in a study of T cells after yellow fever vaccination. TCRdb re-derived calls from the 5' RACE reads in MiXCR, one entry per CDR3 protein. Found here are approximately 580,000 distinct CDR3 sequences, less than 20% of them singletons; the top ten hold roughly 17%. The starting material was PBMCs, obtained more than 4 days after the first yellow fever vaccination. These receptors were obtained from a man aged 18 to 30 who received the YFV17D yellow fever vaccine.

This clonotype has just a few counts. This rearrangement joins TRBV20-1 to TRBJ1-1; 7 nucleotides align to TRBD1. Germline-derived CDR1 and CDR2 are DFQATT and SNEGSKA (reference sequence). The CDR3 length is 14 residues. The J segment lost 6 bases and the V segment lost 1 base, leaving 8 bases of the junction unmatched. CDR3 in DNA: TGCAGTGCTAGAGCAGGGGGGAACACAGCTGAAGCTTTCTTT. Translation gives CSARAGGNTAEAFF.

This clonotype has only a few counts. This chain connects TRBV9 to TRBJ2-5, with D perhaps matching TRBD1 (7 bases). Trimming stripped 3 bases from V and 4 bases from J, with 19 bases between. CDR1 and CDR2 (germline): SGDLS, YYNGEE. This CDR3 has 16 amino acids. The CDR3 here is CASSAGGGLIGETQYF. CDR3 DNA: TGTGCCAGCAGCGCCGGAGGGGGCTTGATCGGAGAGACCCAGTACTTC.

This clonotype has more than one count but fewer than ten. This chain joins TRBV15 and TRBJ2-2; D is unclear. With 0 bases removed from V and 5 bases from J, the gap between germline ends came to 10 bases. This CDR3 has 15 residues. CDR1 is LNHNV, CDR2 YYDKDF, per germline (reference sequence). CDR3 amino acids: CATSRDFGTTGELFF. CDR3 DNA sequence: TGTGCCACCAGCAGAGATTTTGGAACAACCGGGGAGCTGTTTTTT.

The chain combines TRBV5-1 with TRBJ1-6, with D perhaps TRBD1 (5 bases). Germline assignment: CDR1 SGHRS and CDR2 YFSETQ. This CDR3 comprises 14 residues. V was cut by 0 bases and J by 7 bases, with 8 bases left in between. The CDR3 sequence: CASSLERQNSPLHF. CDR3 coding DNA: TGCGCCAGCAGCTTGGAGAGACAGAATTCACCCCTCCACTTT.

This clonotype showed up just a few times. V and J are TRBV28 and TRBJ2-7, with D unclear. Germline V gene sequence: CDR1 MDHEN, CDR2 SYDVKM. The CDR3 contains 12 residues. The V end lost 8 bases, the J end lost 5 bases, and 13 bases lay between the germline ends. The CDR3 bases are TGTGCCAGCCGGTTGATTGCCGACGAGCAGTACTTC. It encodes CASRLIADEQYF.

This clonotype has more than one count but fewer than ten. The rearrangement links TRBV5-1 to TRBJ2-7; TRBD1 is a possible D gene (5 bases). Trimming cost V 4 bases and J 3 bases, with 17 bases left between them. The CDR3 has 15 residues. CDR1 is SGHRS, CDR2 YFSETQ, per germline. Here the CDR3 reads CASSTSPGPNYEQYF. For the CDR3, the DNA is TGCGCCAGCAGCACTTCGCCAGGGCCGAACTACGAGCAGTACTTC.

The CDR3 region is CASGSSGAAEETQYF. The CDR3, as DNA: TGTGCCAGCGGCAGTTCGGGGGCGGCGGAGGAGACCCAGTACTTC. This chain connects TRBV5-4 to TRBJ2-5; D is tentatively TRBD1 or TRBD2 (6 bases each). V lost 7 bases, J lost 5 bases, and 21 bases lay in between. There are 15 residues in the CDR3. Germline CDR1 SGHNT, CDR2 YYREEE (reference sequence).

The table lists this clonotype with a few counts. This sequence joins TRBV5-1 and TRBJ1-2; possibly TRBD1 for D (6 bases). This CDR3 contains 15 residues. Germline V gives CDR1 SGHRS, CDR2 YFSETQ. Trimming took off 2 bases at V and 2 bases at J, with 13 bases between the two ends. CDR3 sequence: CASSFGQLPNYGYTF. The CDR3 nucleotides read TGCGCCAGCAGCTTCGGACAGCTTCCCAACTATGGCTACACCTTC.

V is TRBV12-3 or TRBV12-4 and J is TRBJ2-3; D may correspond to TRBD1 or TRBD2 (5 bases each). CDR3 length: 16 residues. The germline V and J ends were trimmed by 2 bases and 4 bases, with 16 bases remaining between them. CDR3 sequence: CASSLSGTPLPDTQYF. The DNA for the CDR3 is TGTGCCAGCAGTTTATCAGGGACCCCCCTTCCAGATACGCAGTATTTT.

The chain uses TRBV10-3 and TRBJ2-2; TRBD1 might be the D (6 bases). Trimming stripped 3 bases from V and 2 bases from J, with 13 bases between. Per the germline V gene, CDR1 is ENHRY and CDR2 is SYGVKD. The CDR3 is 16 residues long. The CDR3 nucleotides are TGTGCCATCAGTGACTCTCAGGGGCTAAACACCGGGGAGCTGTTTTTT. Translated: CAISDSQGLNTGELFF.

This clonotype was found a few times. CDR3 region: CASSLAPGDGNTIYF. The CDR3 DNA follows: TGTGCCAGCAGTTTAGCTCCCGGGGATGGAAACACCATATATTTT. The chain carries TRBV12-3 or TRBV12-4 and TRBJ1-3; D ambiguous. The CDR3 totals 15 residues. V lost 0 bases, J lost 3 bases, and 9 bases lay in between.

The J gene is TRBJ2-7, the V gene TRBV7-2; D remains ambiguous. CDR3 length: 15 residues. V lost 1 base and J lost 7, with 17 bases in between. Germline V CDR1 and CDR2: SGHTA, FQGNSA. CDR3 sequence (DNA): TGTGCCAGCAGCTTAGGTAAGGGAACGGCCCGGGAGCAGTACTTC. It encodes CASSLGKGTAREQYF.

The chain combines TRBV27 with TRBJ2-4; D call uncertain. The CDR3 extends over 13 amino acids. Germline-derived CDR1 and CDR2 are MNHEY and SMNVEV (reference sequence). V lost 7 bases and J 0 bases, leaving 7 bases between the germline ends. The chain's CDR3 is CASISLAKNIQYF. CDR3 DNA: TGTGCCAGCATTTCGCTAGCCAAAAACATTCAGTACTTC.

This sequence joins TRBV19 and TRBJ1-5; D gene unclear. Germline V gene data show CDR1 as LNHDA and CDR2 as SQIVND (reference sequence). CDR3 length: 14 amino acids. The V gene lost 7 bases and the J gene lost 0 bases, with 10 bases spanning the gap. In nucleotides, the CDR3 is TGTGCCAGTACAGGACTTTATAGCAATCAGCCCCAGCATTTT. Protein: CASTGLYSNQPQHF.

The rearrangement links TRBV12-3 or TRBV12-4 to TRBJ2-3; D not resolved. This CDR3 has 13 amino acids. Between the trimmed V and J ends, which lost 8 bases and 1 base, there was a span of 10 bases. Here the CDR3 reads CASGRAGTDTQYF. CDR3 coding DNA: TGTGCCAGCGGCCGAGCCGGCACAGATACGCAGTATTTT.

The V gene is TRBV11-2, the J gene TRBJ2-3, with 7 bases that match TRBD1. The CDR3 consists of 18 residues. CDR1 is SGHAT and CDR2 is FQNNGV in the germline V gene. J was trimmed by 1 base and V by 4 bases; bases with no gene match: 14. CDR3 bases: TGTGCCAGCAGCTCCTTTGTGGACCGGGACAGACGCACAGATACGCAGTATTTT. Protein product: CASSSFVDRDRRTDTQYF. The full variable domain, rest sourced from reference TRBV11-2 and TRBJ2-3, is EAGVAQSPRYKIIEKRQSVAFWCNPISGHATLYWYQQILGQGPKLLIQFQNNGVVDDSQLPKDRFSAERLKGVDSTLKIQPAKLEDSAVYLCASSSFVDRDRRTDTQYFGPGTRLTVL.

V gene TRBV7-2 combines with J gene TRBJ1-1; D gene ambiguous. The V gene lost 1 base and the J gene lost 4 bases, with 13 bases spanning the gap. Germline values: CDR1 SGHTA, CDR2 FQGNSA. The length of the CDR3 is 15 residues. The CDR3 nucleotides read TGTGCCAGCAGCTTAGTGTTTTCTACGGGCACTGAAGCTTTCTTT. It yields the protein CASSLVFSTGTEAFF.

This clonotype was found a few times. The chain combines TRBV29-1 with TRBJ2-5, with a weak D call TRBD2 (5 bases). The CDR3 spans 16 residues. V lost 5 bases and J lost 2, with 21 bases in between. CDR1 and CDR2 (germline): SQVTM, ANQGSEA. The CDR3 region has the DNA TGCAGCGTTAGCCCCATGTGGTCGGGCGGGCAAGAGACCCAGTACTTC. It yields the protein CSVSPMWSGGQETQYF.

The chain carries TRBV12-3 or TRBV12-4 and TRBJ2-3, with 7 positions matching TRBD1. J was trimmed by 3 bases and V by 8 bases; bases with no gene match: 5. The CDR3 spans 13 residues. The CDR3 spells CASADRVTDTQYF. Written as DNA, the CDR3 is TGTGCCAGCGCTGACAGGGTTACAGATACGCAGTATTTT.

There are a few counts of this clonotype. The chain links TRBV4-1 to TRBJ2-1, with a tentative D call TRBD1 (5 bases). With 1 base removed from V and 4 bases from J, the gap between germline ends came to 14 bases. Germline CDR1 is MGHRA and CDR2 is YSYEKL. The CDR3 totals 16 residues. The CDR3 sequence is CASSQVGRERYNEQFF. CDR3 bases: TGCGCCAGCAGCCAAGTGGGGCGCGAACGATACAATGAGCAGTTCTTC.

The chain joins TRBV19 to TRBJ2-4; D call uncertain. Germline V lookup: CDR1 LNHDA, CDR2 SQIVND (reference sequence). Trimming took off 8 bases at V and 5 bases at J, with 16 bases between the two ends. The CDR3 runs 14 residues. This CDR3 reads CASRSRLKENIQYF. The DNA of the CDR3 is TGTGCCAGTCGTAGCCGTTTGAAGGAAAACATTCAGTACTTC.

The chain is built from TRBV6-5 and TRBJ1-2, with D uncertain. V lost 2 bases to trimming and J lost 1 base, with 2 bases between them. Germline loops: CDR1 MNHEY, CDR2 SVGAGI. The CDR3 has 12 residues. The CDR3 nucleotides read TGTGCCAGCAGTTACAATAACTATGGCTACACCTTC. This gives the protein CASSYNNYGYTF.

This clonotype was counted a few times. The chain is built from TRBV12-3 or TRBV12-4 and TRBJ1-2; 11 positions agree with TRBD1. The CDR3 loop spans 14 amino acids. V lost 1 base and J lost 8; bases outside the gene matches: 3. The CDR3 bases are TGTGCCAGCAGTTTAGAGGACAGGGGGCAGGGCTACACCTTC. Protein product: CASSLEDRGQGYTF.

The chain employs TRBV3-1 and TRBJ2-3, with 10 bases aligning to TRBD2. The trim removed 4 bases at V and 1 base at J, leaving 5 bases unmatched. Germline lookup yields CDR1 LGHDT and CDR2 YNNKEL (reference sequence). The CDR3 length is 16 residues. The CDR3 reads CASSREAGGGTDTQYF. CDR3 in DNA: TGTGCCAGCAGCCGAGAAGCGGGGGGGGGCACAGATACGCAGTATTTT.